These 14 T cell receptor beta chains share one sample of origin, sequenced in a study of Ad26.COV2.S vaccination and SARS-CoV-2 variants. Treatment noted: around 19 received Ad26.COV2.S at low or high dose, single or two shots; about 5 received placebo; per-sample allocation not given. Day 63 after the first vaccine or placebo injection was the time point for sampling. Assay used: immunoSEQ multiplex PCR; TCRdb lists only in-frame clones, some missing. The data hold some 390,000 clones, with approximately 86% observed a single time. The sample was peripheral blood, taken in a trial of Ad26.COV2.S vaccine versus placebo. These receptors came from a person aged 18-65 years who received the Ad26.COV2.S COVID-19 vaccine or a placebo.

The chain carries TRBV5-1 and TRBJ1-2; D is undetermined. Looked up from germline, CDR1 is SGHRS and CDR2 is YFSETQ. V lost 4 bases and J lost 8, with 15 bases in between. The CDR3 totals 13 residues. The CDR3 DNA follows: TGCGCCAGCAGCCGATTAACGGGTGGCGGCTACACCTTC. This codes for CASSRLTGGGYTF.

A single count supports this clone. This sample also contains other DNA sequences that code for the same CDR3. V usage is TRBV6-5 and J usage is TRBJ1-2, with 11 positions matching TRBD1. Germline trimming cut 3 bases from V and 4 bases from J; bases unmatched to any gene: 4. Germline assignment: CDR1 MNHEY and CDR2 SVGAGI. The CDR3 has 15 amino acids. Written as DNA, the CDR3 is TGTGCCAGCAGTTATTCCGGGACAGGGGGCTATGGCTACACCTTC. Translation gives CASSYSGTGGYGYTF.

This chain uses TRBV11-3 with TRBJ2-5; D is perhaps TRBD2 (6 bases). Trimming took 1 base from V and 2 from J, leaving 11 bases between them. Germline V lookup: CDR1 SGHNT, CDR2 YENEEA. This CDR3 comprises 15 residues. Here the CDR3 reads CASSLGGEIQETQYF. The CDR3 DNA follows: TGTGCCAGCAGCTTAGGCGGGGAGATACAAGAGACCCAGTACTTC.

The V gene is TRBV4-3, the J gene TRBJ1-1; D is undetermined. This CDR3 has 15 residues. The germline V gene encodes CDR1 LGHNA and CDR2 YSLEER. V lost 4 bases to trimming and J lost 0 bases, with 12 bases between them. This CDR3 reads CASSRELHMNTEAFF. The CDR3 DNA reads as TGCGCCAGCAGCCGAGAGCTTCATATGAACACTGAAGCTTTCTTT.

The chain has TRBV5-1 and TRBJ2-3; tentative D call: TRBD2 (5 bases). The CDR3 has 15 amino acids. Germline CDR1 is SGHRS and CDR2 is YFSETQ. The ends were cut back, 0 bases at V and 6 bases at J, with 14 bases in the middle. The chain's CDR3 is CASSLAGPAADTQYF. CDR3 DNA: TGCGCCAGCAGCTTGGCCGGGCCAGCGGCCGATACGCAGTATTTT.

This sequence joins TRBV28 and TRBJ1-1; D gene uncertain. The CDR3 contains 13 residues. Trimming shortened V by 2 bases and J by 11 bases, and 15 bases separated the two germline ends. Germline values: CDR1 MDHEN, CDR2 SYDVKM. CDR3 in DNA: TGTGCCAGCAGTTTAGGCGGCGTGTATCGCGCTTTCTTT. This sequence encodes CASSLGGVYRAFF.

The chain joins TRBV6-1 to TRBJ2-5, with TRBD1 as a possible D gene (5 bases). Germline V CDR1 and CDR2: MNHNS, SASEGT. This CDR3 contains 14 residues. V was trimmed by 2 bases and J by 5 bases, leaving 12 bases between them. The CDR3 region is CASSEQGRAETQYF. CDR3 bases: TGTGCCAGCAGTGAACAAGGCAGGGCGGAGACCCAGTACTTC.

The chain combines TRBV29-1 with TRBJ1-1; D call uncertain. CDR1 SQVTM and CDR2 ANQGSEA come from the germline V gene. This CDR3 region has 13 residues. V was pared by 3 bases and J by 5 bases, with 13 bases between. The CDR3 is CSVDLGSPTEAFF. CDR3 sequence (DNA): TGCAGCGTTGACTTGGGATCGCCAACTGAAGCTTTCTTT.

The sample holds a few counts of this clone. The V and J genes are TRBV15 and TRBJ2-3; no firm D call. Germline CDR1 and CDR2: LNHNV and YYDKDF (reference sequence). The V end was cut by 3 bases, the J end by 2 bases, with 12 bases between. The CDR3 spans 15 residues. The CDR3 reads CATSSRPSNTDTQYF. In nucleotides, the CDR3 is TGTGCCACCAGCAGCCGACCGTCAAACACAGATACGCAGTATTTT.

The chain combines TRBV19 with TRBJ1-1, with no clear D. The CDR3 spans 14 residues. Trimming removed 1 base from V and 7 bases from J, with 13 bases in between. Germline CDR1 and CDR2: LNHDA and SQIVND (reference sequence). The CDR3 is CASSIGGGNYEAFF. DNA of the CDR3: TGTGCCAGTAGTATAGGTGGAGGAAACTATGAAGCTTTCTTT.

The rearrangement links TRBV5-6 to TRBJ1-3, with 7 bases aligning to TRBD1. The ends lost 4 bases at V and 5 bases at J; junction bases unmatched: 9. Germline V gene lookup returns CDR1 SGHDT and CDR2 YYEEEE. The CDR3 loop spans 15 amino acids. Here the CDR3 DNA reads TGTGCCAGCAGCACAGGGGTTCCGGCCAGAAACACCATATATTTT. The encoded protein is CASSTGVPARNTIYF.

Comments on this clone: Other DNA variants within this sample encode the same CDR3. The J gene is TRBJ2-7, the V gene TRBV5-1, with TRBD1 identical over 8 bases. Germline loops: CDR1 SGHRS, CDR2 YFSETQ. Germline trimming cut 0 bases from V and 0 bases from J; bases unmatched to any gene: 2. The CDR3 is 15 residues long. The CDR3 sequence: CASSLGGTGSYEQYF. The CDR3 region has the DNA TGCGCCAGCAGCTTGGGGGGGACAGGCTCCTACGAGCAGTACTTC. Full variable domain (missing parts from reference TRBV5-1 and TRBJ2-7): KAGVTQTPRYLIKTRGQQVTLSCSPISGHRSVSWYQQTPGQGLQFLFEYFSETQRNKGNFPGRFSGRQFSNSRSEMNVSTLELGDSALYLCASSLGGTGSYEQYFGPGTRLTVT.

A word on this clone: This sample includes further DNA sequences coding for the same CDR3. The chain joins TRBV7-8 to TRBJ1-3, with D perhaps matching TRBD1 (6 bases). CDR1 and CDR2 from the germline V gene are SGHVS and FQNEAQ. This CDR3 contains 14 residues. V lost 1 base and J 3 bases, leaving 7 bases between the germline ends. DNA for the CDR3: TGTGCCAGCAGCTTAGACAGGGTTGGAAACACCATATATTTT. This gives the protein CASSLDRVGNTIYF.

This sequence joins TRBV6-1 and TRBJ2-7; D gene unclear. This CDR3 region has 13 residues. V was pared by 2 bases and J by 6 bases, with 11 bases between. Germline V gives CDR1 MNHNS, CDR2 SASEGT. The CDR3 DNA is TGTGCCAGCAGTGAATCTTTTGGTTTCGAGCAGTACTTC. This encodes CASSESFGFEQYF.